The T cell receptor (beta chain) described here comes from a study of T cells in Graves' hyperthyroidism and ophthalmopathy. Trimming pared 5 bases from V and 8 bases from J, leaving 18 bases between. Germline loops: CDR1 SGHAT, CDR2 FQNNGV. The CDR3 is 15 residues long. Researchers took RNA transcripts and amplified the TCR beta CDR3 regions from them. A set of HTBI primers served as the primers for a first-round RT-PCR of the TCR CDR3. TCRdb recomputed calls from the multiplex PCR reads with MiXCR, one row per CDR3 protein. Of about 640,000 distinct CDR3 sequences in the sample, less than 25% were seen once. This clonotype was counted many times.

This chain uses TRBV11-2 with TRBJ1-4, with a weak D call TRBD1 (6 bases). Sequencing used blood. The source is a man aged 25 to 40 with Graves' ophthalmopathy. This CDR3 is CASSTRGTGTEKLFF. Here the CDR3 DNA reads TGTGCCAGCAGCACTAGGGGAACCGGGACAGAAAAACTGTTTTTT. The variable domain in full, completed from reference TRBV11-2 and TRBJ1-4, reads EAGVAQSPRYKIIEKRQSVAFWCNPISGHATLYWYQQILGQGPKLLIQFQNNGVVDDSQLPKDRFSAERLKGVDSTLKIQPAKLEDSAVYLCASSTRGTGTEKLFFGSGTQLSVL.